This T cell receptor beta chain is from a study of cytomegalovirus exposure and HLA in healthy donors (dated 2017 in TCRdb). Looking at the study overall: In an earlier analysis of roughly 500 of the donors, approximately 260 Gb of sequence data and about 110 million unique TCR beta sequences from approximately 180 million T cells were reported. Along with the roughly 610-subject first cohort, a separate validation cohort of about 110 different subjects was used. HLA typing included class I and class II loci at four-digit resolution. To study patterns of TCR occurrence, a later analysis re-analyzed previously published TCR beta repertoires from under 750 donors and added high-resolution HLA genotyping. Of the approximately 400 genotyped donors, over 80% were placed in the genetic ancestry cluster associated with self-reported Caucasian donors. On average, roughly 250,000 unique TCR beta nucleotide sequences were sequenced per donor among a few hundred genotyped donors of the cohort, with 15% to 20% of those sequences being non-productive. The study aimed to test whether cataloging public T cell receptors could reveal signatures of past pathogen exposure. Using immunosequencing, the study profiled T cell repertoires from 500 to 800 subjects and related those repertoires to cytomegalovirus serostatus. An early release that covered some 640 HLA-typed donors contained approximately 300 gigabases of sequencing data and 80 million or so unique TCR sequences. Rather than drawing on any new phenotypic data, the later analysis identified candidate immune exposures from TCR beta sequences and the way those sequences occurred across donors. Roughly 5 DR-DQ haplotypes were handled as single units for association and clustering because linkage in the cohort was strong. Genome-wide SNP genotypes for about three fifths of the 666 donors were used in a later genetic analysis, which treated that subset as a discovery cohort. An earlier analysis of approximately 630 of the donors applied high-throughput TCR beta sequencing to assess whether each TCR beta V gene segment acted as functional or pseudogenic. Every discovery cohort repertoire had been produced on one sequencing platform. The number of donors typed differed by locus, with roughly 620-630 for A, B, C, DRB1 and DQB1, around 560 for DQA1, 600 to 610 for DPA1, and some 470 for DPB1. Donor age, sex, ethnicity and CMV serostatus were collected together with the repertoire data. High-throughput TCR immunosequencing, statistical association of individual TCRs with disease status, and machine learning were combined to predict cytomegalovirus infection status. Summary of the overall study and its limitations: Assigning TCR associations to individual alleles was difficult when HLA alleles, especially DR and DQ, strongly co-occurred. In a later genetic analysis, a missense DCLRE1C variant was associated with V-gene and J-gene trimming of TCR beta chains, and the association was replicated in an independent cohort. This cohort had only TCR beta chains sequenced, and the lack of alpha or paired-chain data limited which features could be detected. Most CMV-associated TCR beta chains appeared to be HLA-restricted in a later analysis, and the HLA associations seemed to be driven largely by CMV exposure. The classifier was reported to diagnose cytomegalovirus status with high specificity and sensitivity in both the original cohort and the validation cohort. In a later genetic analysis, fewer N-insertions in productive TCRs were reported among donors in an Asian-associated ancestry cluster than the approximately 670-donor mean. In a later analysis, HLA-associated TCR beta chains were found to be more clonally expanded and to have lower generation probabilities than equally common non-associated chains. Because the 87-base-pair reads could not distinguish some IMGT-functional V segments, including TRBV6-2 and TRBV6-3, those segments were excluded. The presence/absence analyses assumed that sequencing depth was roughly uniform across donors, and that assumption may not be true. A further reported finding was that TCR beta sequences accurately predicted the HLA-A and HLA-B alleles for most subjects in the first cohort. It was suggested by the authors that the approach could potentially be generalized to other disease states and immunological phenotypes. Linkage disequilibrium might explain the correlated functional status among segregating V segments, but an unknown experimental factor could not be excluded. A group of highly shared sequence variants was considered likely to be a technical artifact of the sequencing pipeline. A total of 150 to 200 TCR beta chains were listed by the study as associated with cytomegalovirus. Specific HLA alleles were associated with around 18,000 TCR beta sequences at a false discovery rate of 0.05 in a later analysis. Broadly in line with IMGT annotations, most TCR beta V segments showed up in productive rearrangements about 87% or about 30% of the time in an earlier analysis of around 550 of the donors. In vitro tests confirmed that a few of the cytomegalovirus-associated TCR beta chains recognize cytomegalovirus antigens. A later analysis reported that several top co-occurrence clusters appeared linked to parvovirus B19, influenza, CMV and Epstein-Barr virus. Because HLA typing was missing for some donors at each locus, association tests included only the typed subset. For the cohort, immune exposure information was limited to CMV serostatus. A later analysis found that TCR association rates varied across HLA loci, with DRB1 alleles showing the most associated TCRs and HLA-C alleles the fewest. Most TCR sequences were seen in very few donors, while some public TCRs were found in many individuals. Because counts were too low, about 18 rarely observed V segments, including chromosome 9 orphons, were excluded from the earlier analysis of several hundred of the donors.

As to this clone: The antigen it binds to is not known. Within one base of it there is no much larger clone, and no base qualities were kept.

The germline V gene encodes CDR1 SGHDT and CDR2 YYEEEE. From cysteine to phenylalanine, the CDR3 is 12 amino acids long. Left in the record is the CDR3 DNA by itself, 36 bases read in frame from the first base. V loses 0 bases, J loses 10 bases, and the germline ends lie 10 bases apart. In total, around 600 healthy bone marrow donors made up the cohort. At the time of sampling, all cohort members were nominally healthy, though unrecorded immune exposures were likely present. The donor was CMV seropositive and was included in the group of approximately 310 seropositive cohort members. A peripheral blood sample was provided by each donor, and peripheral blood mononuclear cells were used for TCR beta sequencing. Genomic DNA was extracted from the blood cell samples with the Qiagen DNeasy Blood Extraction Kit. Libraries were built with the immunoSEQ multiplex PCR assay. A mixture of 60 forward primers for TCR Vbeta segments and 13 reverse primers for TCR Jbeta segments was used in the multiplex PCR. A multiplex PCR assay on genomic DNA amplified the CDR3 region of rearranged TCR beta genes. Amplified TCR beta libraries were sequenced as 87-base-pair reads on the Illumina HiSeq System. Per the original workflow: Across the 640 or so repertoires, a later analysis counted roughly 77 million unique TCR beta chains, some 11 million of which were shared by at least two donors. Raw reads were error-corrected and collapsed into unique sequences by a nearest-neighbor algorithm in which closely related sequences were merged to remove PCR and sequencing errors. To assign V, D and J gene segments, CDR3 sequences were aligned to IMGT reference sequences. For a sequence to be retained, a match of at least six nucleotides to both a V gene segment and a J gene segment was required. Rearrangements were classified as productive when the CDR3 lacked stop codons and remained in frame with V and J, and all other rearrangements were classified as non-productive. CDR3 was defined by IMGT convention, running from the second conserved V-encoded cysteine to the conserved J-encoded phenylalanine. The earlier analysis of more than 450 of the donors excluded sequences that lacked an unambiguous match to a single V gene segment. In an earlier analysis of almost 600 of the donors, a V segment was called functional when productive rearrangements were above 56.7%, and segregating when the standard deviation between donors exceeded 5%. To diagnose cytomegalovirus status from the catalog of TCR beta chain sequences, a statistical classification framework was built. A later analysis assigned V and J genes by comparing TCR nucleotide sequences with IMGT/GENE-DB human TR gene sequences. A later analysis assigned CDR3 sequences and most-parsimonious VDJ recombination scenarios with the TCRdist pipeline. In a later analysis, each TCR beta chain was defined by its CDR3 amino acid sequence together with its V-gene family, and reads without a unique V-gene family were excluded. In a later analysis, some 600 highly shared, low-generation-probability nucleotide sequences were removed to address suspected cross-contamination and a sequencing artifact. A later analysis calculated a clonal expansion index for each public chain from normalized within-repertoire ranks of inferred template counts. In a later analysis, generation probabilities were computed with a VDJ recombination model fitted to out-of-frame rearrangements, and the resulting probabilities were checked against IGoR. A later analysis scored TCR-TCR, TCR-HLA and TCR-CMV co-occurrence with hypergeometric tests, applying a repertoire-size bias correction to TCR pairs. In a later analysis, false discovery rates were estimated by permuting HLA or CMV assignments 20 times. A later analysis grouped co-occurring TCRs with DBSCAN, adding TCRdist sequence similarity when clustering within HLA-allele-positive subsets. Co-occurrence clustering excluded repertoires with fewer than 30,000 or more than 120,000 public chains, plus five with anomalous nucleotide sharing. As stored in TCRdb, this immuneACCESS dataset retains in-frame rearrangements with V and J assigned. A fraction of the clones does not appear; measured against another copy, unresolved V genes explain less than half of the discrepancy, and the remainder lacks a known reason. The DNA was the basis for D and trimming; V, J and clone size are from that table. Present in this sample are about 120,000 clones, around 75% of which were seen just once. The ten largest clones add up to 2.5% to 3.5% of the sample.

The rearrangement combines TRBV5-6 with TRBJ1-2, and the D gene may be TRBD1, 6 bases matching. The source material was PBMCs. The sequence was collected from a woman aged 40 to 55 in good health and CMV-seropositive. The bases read TGTGCCAGCAGCTTGGGGGGGCTGGACTACACCTTC. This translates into CASSLGGLDYTF.